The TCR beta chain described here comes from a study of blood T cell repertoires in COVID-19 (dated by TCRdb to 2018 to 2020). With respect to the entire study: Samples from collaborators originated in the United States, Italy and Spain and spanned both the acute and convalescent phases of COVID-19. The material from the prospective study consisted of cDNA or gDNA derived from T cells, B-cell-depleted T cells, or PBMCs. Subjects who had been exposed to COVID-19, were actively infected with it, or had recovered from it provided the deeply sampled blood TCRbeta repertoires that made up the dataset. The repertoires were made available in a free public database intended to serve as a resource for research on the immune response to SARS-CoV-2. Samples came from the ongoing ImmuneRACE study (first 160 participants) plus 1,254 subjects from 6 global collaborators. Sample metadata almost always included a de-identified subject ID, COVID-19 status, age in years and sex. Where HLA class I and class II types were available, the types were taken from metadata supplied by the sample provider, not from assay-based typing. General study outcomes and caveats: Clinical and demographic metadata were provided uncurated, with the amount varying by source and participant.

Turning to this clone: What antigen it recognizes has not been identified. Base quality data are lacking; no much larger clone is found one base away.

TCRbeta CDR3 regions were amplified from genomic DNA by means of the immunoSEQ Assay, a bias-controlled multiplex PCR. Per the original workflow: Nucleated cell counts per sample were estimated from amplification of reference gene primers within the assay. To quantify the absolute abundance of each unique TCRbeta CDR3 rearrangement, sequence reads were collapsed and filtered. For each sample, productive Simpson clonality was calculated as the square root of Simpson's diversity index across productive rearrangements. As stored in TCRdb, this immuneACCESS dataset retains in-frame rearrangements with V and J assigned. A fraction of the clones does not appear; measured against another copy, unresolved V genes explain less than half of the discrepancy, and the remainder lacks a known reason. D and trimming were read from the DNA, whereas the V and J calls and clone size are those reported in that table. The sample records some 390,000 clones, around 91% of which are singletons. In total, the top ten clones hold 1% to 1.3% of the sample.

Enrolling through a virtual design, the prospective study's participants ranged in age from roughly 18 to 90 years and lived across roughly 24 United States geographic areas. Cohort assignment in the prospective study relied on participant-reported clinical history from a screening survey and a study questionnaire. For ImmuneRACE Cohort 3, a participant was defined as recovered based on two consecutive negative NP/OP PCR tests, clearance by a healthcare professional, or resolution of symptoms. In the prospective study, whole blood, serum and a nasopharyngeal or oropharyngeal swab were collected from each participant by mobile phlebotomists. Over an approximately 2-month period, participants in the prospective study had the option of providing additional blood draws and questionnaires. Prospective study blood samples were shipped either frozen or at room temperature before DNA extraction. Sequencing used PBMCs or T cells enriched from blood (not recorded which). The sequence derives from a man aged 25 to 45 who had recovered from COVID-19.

CDR3 loop: CAISEGLATYEQYF. Read as DNA, the sequence is TGTGCCATCAGTGAAGGCCTAGCGACCTACGAGCAGTACTTC. The rearranged chain carries TRBV10-3 and TRBJ2-7; TRBD2 is possibly the D segment (6 matching bases). Trimming removed 3 bases from V and 2 bases from J, leaving 11 bases between the germline ends. Inclusive of the bounding cysteine and phenylalanine, the CDR3 is 14 residues long. CDR3 DNA only is kept here, 42 bases in frame from base 1. Via the germline V gene, CDR1 is ENHRY and CDR2 SYGVKD.